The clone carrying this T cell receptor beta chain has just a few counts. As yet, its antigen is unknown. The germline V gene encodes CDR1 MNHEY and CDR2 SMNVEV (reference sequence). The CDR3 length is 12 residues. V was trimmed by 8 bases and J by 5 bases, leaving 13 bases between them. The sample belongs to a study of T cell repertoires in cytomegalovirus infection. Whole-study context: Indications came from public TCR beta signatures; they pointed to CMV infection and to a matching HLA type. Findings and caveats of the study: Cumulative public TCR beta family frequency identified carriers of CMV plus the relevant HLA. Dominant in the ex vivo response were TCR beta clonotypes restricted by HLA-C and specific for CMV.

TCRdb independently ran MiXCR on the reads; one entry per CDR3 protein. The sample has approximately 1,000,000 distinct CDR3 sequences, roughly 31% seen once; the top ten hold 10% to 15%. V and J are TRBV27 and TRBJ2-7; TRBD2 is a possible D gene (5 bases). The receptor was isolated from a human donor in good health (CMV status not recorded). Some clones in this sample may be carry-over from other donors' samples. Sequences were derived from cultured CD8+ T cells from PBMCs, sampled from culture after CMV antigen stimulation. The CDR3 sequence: CASLDTRNEQYF. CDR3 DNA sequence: TGTGCCAGCCTCGACACTAGAAACGAGCAGTACTTC.